These 17 T cell receptor beta chains share one sample of origin, sequenced in a study of OX40 agonist ivuxolimab in advanced cancers. Profiled with immunoSEQ multiplex PCR; TCRdb holds only in-frame clones, not every one. The sample shows about 83,000 clones, roughly 84% of them seen only once. The sequencing used CD4+ or CD8+ T cells sorted from blood, collected in a trial of the OX40 agonist ivuxolimab. The receptor source for this set is an adult with an advanced solid tumor such as melanoma, head and neck, liver or kidney cancer.

The rearrangement uses TRBV10-2 and TRBJ1-3; 7 bases match TRBD1. The CDR3 has 14 residues. CDR1 is WSHSY, CDR2 SAAADI, per germline. V lost 6 bases and J lost 4; bases outside the gene matches: 6. This CDR3 is CASRTGTEGNTIYF. CDR3 nucleotides: TGCGCCAGCAGAACCGGGACAGAGGGAAACACCATATATTTT.

The gene calls are TRBV2 and TRBJ2-1, with a tentative D call TRBD2 (6 bases). Germline CDR1 and CDR2: SNHLY and FYNNEI. Trimming shortened V by 4 bases and J by 7 bases, and 14 bases separated the two germline ends. The CDR3 consists of 14 residues. The DNA for the CDR3 is TGTGCCAGCAGTGGGTGGAGGGGCGGGAATGAGCAGTTCTTC. Residues: CASSGWRGGNEQFF. Full variable domain (missing parts from reference TRBV2 and TRBJ2-1): EPEVTQTPSHQVTQMGQEVILRCVPISNHLYFYWYRQILGQKVEFLVSFYNNEISEKSEIFDDQFSVERPDGSNFTLKIRSTKLEDSAMYFCASSGWRGGNEQFFGPGTRLTVL.

The rearrangement joins TRBV7-9 to TRBJ2-1; 8 nucleotides line up with TRBD2. The V gene's germline CDR1 is SEHNR and CDR2 FQNEAQ (reference sequence). This CDR3 has 15 residues. The V and J ends lost 5 bases and 6 bases, in that order; junction bases with no gene match: 9. The CDR3 region is CASSPGGWGLNEQFF. In DNA, the CDR3 is TGTGCCAGCAGCCCGGGGGGGTGGGGGCTCAATGAGCAGTTCTTC. Full variable domain (outside the CDR3, taken from reference TRBV7-9 and TRBJ2-1): DTGVSQNPRHKITKRGQNVTFRCDPISEHNRLYWYRQTLGQGPEFLTYFQNEAQLEKSRLLSDRFSAERPKGSFSTLEIQRTEQGDSAMYLCASSPGGWGLNEQFFGPGTRLTVL.

The CDR3 sequence is CASSPLISSYNSPLHF. The CDR3 nucleotides read TGCGCCAGCAGCCCGCTTATTAGCTCCTATAATTCACCCCTCCACTTT. The J gene is TRBJ1-6, the V gene TRBV4-1; D gene uncertain. This CDR3 spans 16 amino acids. Looked up from germline, CDR1 is MGHRA and CDR2 is YSYEKL. V was shortened by 4 bases and J by 0 bases, with 10 bases between the two germline ends.

The CDR3 loop is CASSPQGAWNIQYF. Here the CDR3 DNA reads TGTGCCAGCAGCCCACAGGGGGCTTGGAACATTCAGTACTTC. This sequence joins TRBV7-2 and TRBJ2-4, with 9 nucleotides matching TRBD1. Looked up from germline, CDR1 is SGHTA and CDR2 is FQGNSA. This CDR3 has 14 amino acids. Germline trimming cut 5 bases from V and 7 bases from J; bases unmatched to any gene: 6.

The sample holds one count of this clone. CDR3 nucleotides: TGTGCCAGCAGCCTAGGGGGGTCCGCCTACGAGCAGTACTTC. Translated, it gives CASSLGGSAYEQYF. The chain couples TRBV5-8 to TRBJ2-7; D is possibly TRBD1 or TRBD2 (6 bases each). The germline V and J ends were trimmed by 4 bases and 2 bases, with 13 bases remaining between them. The CDR3 length is 14 residues. Germline V gene sequence: CDR1 SGHTS, CDR2 YDEGEE.

This clone was seen a handful of times. The V gene is TRBV27, the J gene TRBJ1-1; D possibly corresponds to TRBD1 (6 bases). This CDR3 comprises 14 residues. Trimming took 6 bases from V and 5 from J, leaving 16 bases between them. Germline CDR1 is MNHEY and CDR2 is SMNVEV (reference sequence). The DNA of the CDR3 is TGTGCCAGCAGGCGGGGACCAGGGGAAACTGAAGCTTTCTTT. The encoded protein is CASRRGPGETEAFF.

The CDR3 reads CASGVFEYEQYF. The CDR3 DNA is TGTGCTAGTGGGGTATTCGAGTACGAGCAGTACTTC. The chain employs TRBV12-5 and TRBJ2-7, with no clear D. V lost 6 bases to trimming and J lost 4 bases, with 10 bases between them. The V gene's germline CDR1 is LGHNT and CDR2 FRNRAP. This CDR3 comprises 12 residues.

The V and J genes are TRBV11-2 and TRBJ1-2; weak D call: TRBD1 (5 bases). CDR3 length: 13 residues. Per germline, CDR1 SGHAT and CDR2 FQNNGV. V was pared by 0 bases and J by 5 bases, with 7 bases between. CDR3: CASSLDGGYGYTF. DNA of the CDR3: TGTGCCAGCAGCTTAGATGGGGGATATGGCTACACCTTC.

V is TRBV6-1 and J is TRBJ1-5; D uncertain. Trimming stripped 5 bases from V and 4 bases from J, with 15 bases between. The CDR3 totals 15 residues. Germline CDR1 and CDR2: MNHNS and SASEGT. CDR3 region: CASSPTWQTNQPQHF. In DNA, the CDR3 is TGTGCCAGCAGTCCTACATGGCAGACAAATCAGCCCCAGCATTTT.

J is TRBJ2-3 and V is TRBV7-8, with D uncertain. CDR1 SGHVS and CDR2 FQNEAQ come from the germline V gene. Trimming cost V 5 bases and J 0 bases, with 18 bases left between them. The CDR3 totals 17 residues. The CDR3 coding sequence is TGTGCCAGCAGCCCTCACGTCGTCGTCGGAAGCACAGATACGCAGTATTTT. Protein: CASSPHVVVGSTDTQYF.

The rearrangement links TRBV19 to TRBJ1-5, with D unclear. The V gene lost 3 bases and the J gene lost 5 bases, with 8 bases spanning the gap. The CDR3 totals 13 residues. CDR1 is LNHDA and CDR2 is SQIVND in the germline V gene (reference sequence). CDR3 region: CASSITDHQPQHF. In nucleotides, the CDR3 is TGTGCCAGTAGTATTACAGACCATCAGCCCCAGCATTTT.

The CDR3 sequence: CAWRSYRTARSLHF. The CDR3 DNA sequence: TGTGCCTGGAGGTCATATAGGACTGCCAGGTCCCTCCACTTT. The chain recombines TRBV30 with TRBJ1-6, with D uncertain. Germline-derived CDR1 and CDR2 are GTSNPN and SVGIG (reference sequence). This CDR3 contains 14 residues. The V and J ends lost 3 bases and 14 bases respectively, with 20 bases between them.

This chain uses TRBV5-4 with TRBJ2-5, with 9 bases identical to TRBD1. This CDR3 spans 17 amino acids. V dropped 0 bases and J dropped 3; count of bases not matched to a gene: 9. Germline V lookup: CDR1 SGHNT, CDR2 YYREEE (reference sequence). The CDR3 loop is CASSLGGGQGLKETQYF. Written as DNA, the CDR3 is TGTGCCAGCAGCTTGGGTGGGGGACAGGGTTTGAAAGAGACCCAGTACTTC. The variable domain in full, completed from reference TRBV5-4 and TRBJ2-5, reads ETGVTQSPTHLIKTRGQQVTLRCSSQSGHNTVSWYQQALGQGPQFIFQYYREEENGRGNFPPRFSGLQFPNYSSELNVNALELDDSALYLCASSLGGGQGLKETQYFGPGTRLLVL.

The count of this clone is one. V gene TRBV6-5 combines with J gene TRBJ1-1; TRBD1 agrees at 8 bases. The CDR3 is 14 amino acids. CDR1 and CDR2 from the germline V gene are MNHEY and SVGAGI. V shed 5 bases, J shed 1 base, and the junction held 3 bases outside the gene matches. CDR3 sequence reads: CASSRGTGNTEAFF. DNA of the CDR3: TGTGCCAGCAGTCGAGGGACAGGGAACACTGAAGCTTTCTTT.

This chain connects TRBV5-1 to TRBJ2-7; 8 bases map to TRBD2. The germline V gene has CDR1 SGHRS and CDR2 YFSETQ. V lost 6 bases and J lost 4; bases outside the gene matches: 9. This CDR3 contains 14 residues. The CDR3 nucleotides read TGCGCCAGCAAAAGGACTAGCAACGAATACGAGCAGTACTTC. Translation gives CASKRTSNEYEQYF.

The chain combines TRBV27 with TRBJ1-4, with 8 positions matching TRBD1. The length of the CDR3 is 15 residues. In germline, CDR1 is MNHEY, CDR2 SMNVEV (reference sequence). Trimming cost V 6 bases and J 6 bases; bases outside gene matches: 9. The CDR3 nucleotides are TGTGCCAGCAGGCGCTGGACAGGGAGGGATGAAAAACTGTTTTTT. It yields the protein CASRRWTGRDEKLFF.